This TCR beta chain was identified in a study of shared clonotypes between healthy human individuals. Looked up from germline, CDR1 is SGHTA and CDR2 is FQGNSA. The CDR3 consists of 13 residues. The V gene lost 2 bases and the J gene lost 1 base, with 5 bases spanning the gap. To note about this clone: Its antigen is unknown.

Points from the study as a whole: In this cohort, only blood was sampled, and tissue repertoires likely differ. Rarefaction demonstrated incomplete sorted-subset sequencing despite large depth. It was observed that approximately 5% of naive CD4 clonotypes were shared across a handful of donors.

Splitting the CD4+ cells yielded a CD45RA+ naive subset and a CD45RA-negative memory subset. The repertoire was sequenced with immunoSEQ multiplex PCR; TCRdb's copy has only in-frame clones and lacks some. The table includes about 1.1 million clones, around 78% detected once. The receptor's source is a man aged 18 to 29 in good health. Some clones in this sample may be carry-over from other donors' samples. The sequenced sample consisted of memory CD4+ T cells from PBMCs. Documented subset: CD45RA-negative fraction. The V and J genes are TRBV7-2 and TRBJ1-1; D is uncertain. The CDR3 nucleotides are TGTGCCAGCAGCTTACCAGAGAACACTGAAGCTTTCTTT. Its translation: CASSLPENTEAFF.